This T cell receptor beta chain is drawn from a study of blood T cells in healthy people across ages. General study results and limits: A greater number of naive CD4+ cells and higher diversity distinguished long-lived donors from aged donors.

This clonotype has a handful of counts. What it binds is unknown. Alongside a J-beta primer mix, a sample-barcoded 5' primer served in a second PCR lasting roughly 7 to 11 cycles. Each CDR3 protein is one row after TCRdb ran MiXCR on the 5' RACE reads. The repertoire includes 780,000 or so distinct CDR3 sequences, more than 20% of them detected once, and approximately 4% sits in the top ten. V was cut by 0 bases and J by 0 bases, with 9 bases left in between. From germline, CDR1 is LGHNA and CDR2 YSLEER. This CDR3 has 15 amino acids. The same sample was also used in a study of T cells of mothers and their children.

The origin of this receptor is a boy between 5 and 17 years old in good health. This chain joins TRBV4-3 and TRBJ2-7; no definite D call. The sequenced material came from blood. CDR3: CASSQEVESSYEQYF. CDR3 sequence (DNA): TGCGCCAGCAGCCAAGAGGTGGAGAGCTCCTACGAGCAGTACTTC.